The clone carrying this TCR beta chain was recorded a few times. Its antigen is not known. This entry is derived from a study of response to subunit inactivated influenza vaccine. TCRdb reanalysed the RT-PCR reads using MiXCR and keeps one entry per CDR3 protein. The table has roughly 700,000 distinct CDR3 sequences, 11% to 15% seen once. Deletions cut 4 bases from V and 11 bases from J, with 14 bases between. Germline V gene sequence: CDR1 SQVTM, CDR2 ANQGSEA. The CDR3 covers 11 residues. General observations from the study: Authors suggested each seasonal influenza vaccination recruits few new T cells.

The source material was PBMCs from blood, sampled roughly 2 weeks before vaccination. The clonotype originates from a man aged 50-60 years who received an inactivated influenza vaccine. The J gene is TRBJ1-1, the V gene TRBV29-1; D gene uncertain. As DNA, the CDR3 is TGCAGCGTTGGACTCGACCTTGGGGCTTTCTTT. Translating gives CSVGLDLGAFF.